This T cell receptor (beta chain) is drawn from a study of T cell repertoires in ileal Crohn's disease. The wider study: About half received postoperative treatment, 10 to 11 with thiopurines and 15 to 20 anti-TNF.

The data were produced by immunoSEQ multiplex PCR, yet TCRdb's version contains in-frame clones alone and is incomplete. Here the sample spans thousands of clones, around 72% being singletons. Concerning this clone itself: Its antigen is not identified. The same CDR3 arises from other DNA sequences in this sample as well.

Time point meaning: proximal margin of the surgical specimen (macroscopically non-inflamed). Whole-study results and caveats: High-frequency clones were more common in sorted CD8 than CD4 cells.

This CDR3 is built from 13 residues. Germline CDR1 reads MNHEY; CDR2 reads SVGAGI. The ends lost 2 bases at V and 6 bases at J; junction bases unmatched: 3. This chain joins TRBV6-5 and TRBJ1-1; TRBD1 agrees at 7 bases. Sequenced input: ileal tissue. The clonotype was recovered from an adult with Crohn's disease. CDR3 in amino acids: CASSYEGGSEAFF. The CDR3 DNA is TGTGCCAGCAGTTACGAAGGGGGCTCTGAAGCTTTCTTT.